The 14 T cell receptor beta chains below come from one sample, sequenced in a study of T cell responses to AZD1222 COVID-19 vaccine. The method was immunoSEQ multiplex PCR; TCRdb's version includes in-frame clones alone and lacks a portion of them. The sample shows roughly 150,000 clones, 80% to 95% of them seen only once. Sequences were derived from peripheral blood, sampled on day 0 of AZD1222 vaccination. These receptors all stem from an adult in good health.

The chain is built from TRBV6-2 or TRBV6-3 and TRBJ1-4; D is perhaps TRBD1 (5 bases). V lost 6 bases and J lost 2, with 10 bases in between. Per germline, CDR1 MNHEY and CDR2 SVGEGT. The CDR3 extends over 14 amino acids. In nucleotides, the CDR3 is TGTGCCAGCAGCCGGGACGGGACTAATGAAAAACTGTTTTTT. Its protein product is CASSRDGTNEKLFF.

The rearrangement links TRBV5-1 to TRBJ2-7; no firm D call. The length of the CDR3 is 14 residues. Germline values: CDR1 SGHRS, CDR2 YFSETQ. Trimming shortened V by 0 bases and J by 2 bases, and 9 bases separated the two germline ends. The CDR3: CASSLGHLTYEQYF. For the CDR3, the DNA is TGCGCCAGCAGCTTGGGGCACCTTACCTACGAGCAGTACTTC.

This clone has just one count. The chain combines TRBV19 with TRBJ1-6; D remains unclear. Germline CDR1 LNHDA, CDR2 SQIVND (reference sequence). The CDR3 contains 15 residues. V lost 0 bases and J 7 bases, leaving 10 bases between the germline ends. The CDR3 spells CASSIDRAINSPLHF. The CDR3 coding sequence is TGTGCCAGTAGTATAGATCGTGCGATAAATTCACCCCTCCACTTT.

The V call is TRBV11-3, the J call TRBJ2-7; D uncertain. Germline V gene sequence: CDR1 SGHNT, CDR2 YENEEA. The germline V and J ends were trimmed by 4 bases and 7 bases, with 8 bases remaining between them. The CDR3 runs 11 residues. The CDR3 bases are TGTGCCAGCAGCTCGGGCCAGGAGCAGTACTTC. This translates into CASSSGQEQYF. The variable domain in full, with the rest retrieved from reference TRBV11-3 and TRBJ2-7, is EAGVVQSPRYKIIEKKQPVAFWCNPISGHNTLYWYLQNLGQGPELLIRYENEEAVDDSQLPKDRFSAERLKGVDSTLKIQPAELGDSAVYLCASSSGQEQYFGPGTRLTVT.

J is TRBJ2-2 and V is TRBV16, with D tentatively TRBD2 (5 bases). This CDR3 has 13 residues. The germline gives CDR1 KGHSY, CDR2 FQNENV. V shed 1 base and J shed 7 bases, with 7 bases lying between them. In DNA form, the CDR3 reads TGTGCCAGCAGCCAATTGGGAGTCGGGGAGCTGTTTTTT. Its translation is CASSQLGVGELFF.

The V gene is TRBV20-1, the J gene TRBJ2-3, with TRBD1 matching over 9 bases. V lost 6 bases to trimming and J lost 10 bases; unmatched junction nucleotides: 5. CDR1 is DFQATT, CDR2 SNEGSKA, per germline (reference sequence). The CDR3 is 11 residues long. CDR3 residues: CSADRGGSQYF. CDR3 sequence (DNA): TGCAGTGCCGACAGGGGGGGTTCGCAGTATTTT.

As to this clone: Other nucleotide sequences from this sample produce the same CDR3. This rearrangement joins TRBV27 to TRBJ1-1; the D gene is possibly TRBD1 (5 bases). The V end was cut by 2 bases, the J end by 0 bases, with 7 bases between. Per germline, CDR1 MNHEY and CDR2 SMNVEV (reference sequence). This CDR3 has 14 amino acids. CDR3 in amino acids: CASSLAGLNTEAFF. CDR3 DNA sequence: TGTGCCAGCAGTTTAGCAGGGCTGAACACTGAAGCTTTCTTT.

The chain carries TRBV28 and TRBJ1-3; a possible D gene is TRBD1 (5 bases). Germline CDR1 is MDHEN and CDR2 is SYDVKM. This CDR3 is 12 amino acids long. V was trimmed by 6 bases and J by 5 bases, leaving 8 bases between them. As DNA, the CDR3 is TGTGCCAGCAGCGGACAAAGAAACACCATATATTTT. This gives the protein CASSGQRNTIYF.

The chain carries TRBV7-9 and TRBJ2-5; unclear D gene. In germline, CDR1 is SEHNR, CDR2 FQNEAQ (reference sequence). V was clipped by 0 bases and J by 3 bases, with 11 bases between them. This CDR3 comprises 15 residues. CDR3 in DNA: TGTGCCAGCAGCTTAGCGTCGGGCGGAGAAGAGACCCAGTACTTC. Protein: CASSLASGGEETQYF.

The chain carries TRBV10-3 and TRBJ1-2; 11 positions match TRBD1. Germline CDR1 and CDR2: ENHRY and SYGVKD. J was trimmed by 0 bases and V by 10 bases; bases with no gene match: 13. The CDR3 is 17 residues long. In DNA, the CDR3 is TGTGCCACGCGGGGACAGGGGGGGACAGCAGCTAACTATGGCTACACCTTC. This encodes CATRGQGGTAANYGYTF.

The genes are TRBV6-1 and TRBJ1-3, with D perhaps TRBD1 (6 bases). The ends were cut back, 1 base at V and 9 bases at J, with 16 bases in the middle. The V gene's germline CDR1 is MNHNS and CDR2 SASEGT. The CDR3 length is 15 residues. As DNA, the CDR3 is TGTGCCAGCAGTGAAGGTTGGGGAGCACAGGGCACCATATATTTT. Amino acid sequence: CASSEGWGAQGTIYF.

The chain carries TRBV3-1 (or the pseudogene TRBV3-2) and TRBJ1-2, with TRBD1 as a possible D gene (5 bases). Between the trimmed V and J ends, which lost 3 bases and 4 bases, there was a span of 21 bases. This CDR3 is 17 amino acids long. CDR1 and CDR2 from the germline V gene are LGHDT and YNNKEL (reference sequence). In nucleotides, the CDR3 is TGTGCCAGCAGCCATCTCCATGGGGGGTGTAGGTTCTATGGCTACACCTTC. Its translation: CASSHLHGGCRFYGYTF.

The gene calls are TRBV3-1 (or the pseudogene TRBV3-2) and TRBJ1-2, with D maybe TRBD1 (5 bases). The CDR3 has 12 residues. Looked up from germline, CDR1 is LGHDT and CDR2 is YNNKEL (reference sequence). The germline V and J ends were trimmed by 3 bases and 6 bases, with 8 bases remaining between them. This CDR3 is CASSQLGDGYTF. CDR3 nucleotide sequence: TGTGCCAGCAGCCAGTTGGGGGATGGCTACACCTTC.

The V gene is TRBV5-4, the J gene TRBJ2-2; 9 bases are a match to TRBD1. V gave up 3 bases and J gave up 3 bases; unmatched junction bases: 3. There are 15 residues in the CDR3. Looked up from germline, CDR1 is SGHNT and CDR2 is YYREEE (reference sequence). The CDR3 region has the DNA TGTGCCAGCAGCTCCAGGACAGGGGACACCGGGGAGCTGTTTTTT. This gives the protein CASSSRTGDTGELFF.